The rows below give T cell receptor beta chains drawn from one sample of a study of blood T cell repertoires in COVID-19. TCRdb's copy holds only in-frame clones and misses some; the assay was immunoSEQ multiplex PCR. Among 540,000 or so clones listed, around nine tenths were seen once. The sequenced sample consisted of peripheral blood. These receptors were collected from a woman aged 45-59 years with COVID-19, enrolled during active disease. The CDR3 runs from the conserved cysteine through the conserved F or W. Each record gives: CDR3 protein, CDR3 DNA, V gene, D gene, clone size, J gene. A D gene is named only where the DNA matches it firmly. A row's size may be missing; if present it is once, few, many or a size class.

CDR3 protein: CASSLEGGRTEAFF
CDR3 DNA: TGCGCCAGCAGCTTGGAAGGGGGTAGAACTGAAGCTTTCTTT
V gene: TRBV5-1
D gene: .
clone size: once
J gene: TRBJ1-1

CDR3 protein: CASSLEAGEKDTQYF
CDR3 DNA: TGTGCCAGCAGTCTTGAGGCGGGGGAGAAAGATACGCAGTATTTT
V gene: TRBV6-4
D gene: TRBD2
clone size: .
J gene: TRBJ2-3

CDR3 protein: CASSLARGGYTF
CDR3 DNA: TGTGCCAGCAGCTTGGCCAGGGGTGGCTACACCTTC
V gene: TRBV5-8
D gene: .
clone size: .
J gene: TRBJ1-2

CDR3 protein: CASSPQGLAGNTIYF
CDR3 DNA: TGTGCCAGCAGTCCGCAGGGGCTAGCAGGAAACACCATATATTTT
V gene: TRBV13
D gene: .
clone size: .
J gene: TRBJ1-3

CDR3 protein: CASREDAPYGYTF
CDR3 DNA: TGTGCCAGCAGGGAGGACGCGCCCTATGGCTACACCTTC
V gene: TRBV6-5
D gene: .
clone size: .
J gene: TRBJ1-2

CDR3 protein: CSAGSDEQYF
CDR3 DNA: TGCAGCGCTGGCTCGGACGAGCAGTACTTC
V gene: TRBV29-1
D gene: .
clone size: .
J gene: TRBJ2-7

CDR3 protein: CAWSGQANTEAFF
CDR3 DNA: TGTGCCTGGAGTGGCCAGGCGAACACTGAAGCTTTCTTT
V gene: TRBV30
D gene: .
clone size: .
J gene: TRBJ1-1

CDR3 protein: CASSSGTTTLKTEGYTF
CDR3 DNA: TGTGCCAGCAGCTCCGGGACAACAACTCTCAAGACGGAGGGCTACACCTTC
V gene: TRBV11-2
D gene: .
clone size: once
J gene: TRBJ1-2

CDR3 protein: CASRTSTGRGGPLHF
CDR3 DNA: TGTGCCAGCAGGACCTCCACAGGCCGGGGAGGCCCCCTCCACTTT
V gene: TRBV27
D gene: .
clone size: .
J gene: TRBJ1-6

CDR3 protein: CASSPSGSVGEQYF
CDR3 DNA: TGTGCCAGCAGTCCCTCCGGGTCTGTTGGGGAGCAGTACTTC
V gene: TRBV6-6
D gene: .
clone size: .
J gene: TRBJ2-7

CDR3 protein: CASSLTSGGLGTQYF
CDR3 DNA: TGTGCCAGCAGCTTGACTAGCGGGGGGTTGGGTACGCAGTATTTT
V gene: TRBV5-5
D gene: TRBD2
clone size: .
J gene: TRBJ2-3

CDR3 protein: CASSGSGTRRGQYF
CDR3 DNA: TGCGCCAGCAGCGGCTCCGGGACTCGGAGGGGCCAGTACTTC
V gene: TRBV5-1
D gene: .
clone size: .
J gene: TRBJ2-5

CDR3 protein: CASTPTASNYGYTF
CDR3 DNA: TGTGCCAGCACCCCCACAGCCTCTAACTATGGCTACACCTTC
V gene: TRBV6-5
D gene: .
clone size: .
J gene: TRBJ1-2

CDR3 protein: CASSSRDRVYGYTF
CDR3 DNA: TGTGCCAGCAGCTCCCGGGACAGGGTATATGGCTACACCTTC
V gene: TRBV5-4
D gene: TRBD1
clone size: .
J gene: TRBJ1-2

CDR3 protein: CASSYSTETYEQYF
CDR3 DNA: TGTGCCAGCAGTTACTCGACAGAAACCTACGAGCAGTACTTC
V gene: TRBV6-6
D gene: .
clone size: .
J gene: TRBJ2-7

CDR3 protein: CASGTFEGYGYTF
CDR3 DNA: TGTGCCAGCGGGACTTTCGAGGGGTATGGCTACACCTTC
V gene: TRBV19
D gene: .
clone size: .
J gene: TRBJ1-2

CDR3 protein: CAWSPRTGWKNTEAFF
CDR3 DNA: TGTGCCTGGAGCCCAAGGACAGGGTGGAAGAACACTGAAGCTTTCTTT
V gene: TRBV30
D gene: TRBD1
clone size: .
J gene: TRBJ1-1

CDR3 protein: CASSPPTGEYEQYF
CDR3 DNA: TGCGCCAGCAGCCCCCCGACAGGGGAGTACGAGCAGTACTTC
V gene: TRBV5-1
D gene: TRBD1
clone size: .
J gene: TRBJ2-7

CDR3 protein: CASSMDRVKQYF
CDR3 DNA: TGTGCCAGCAGCATGGACAGGGTGAAGCAGTACTTC
V gene: TRBV12-3/TRBV12-4
D gene: TRBD1
clone size: .
J gene: TRBJ2-7

CDR3 protein: CASSIVPKTSGVYNEQFF
CDR3 DNA: TGTGCCAGTAGTATAGTCCCTAAGACTAGCGGGGTCTACAATGAGCAGTTCTTC
V gene: TRBV19
D gene: TRBD2
clone size: .
J gene: TRBJ2-1

CDR3 protein: CASSPTGQGKAFF
CDR3 DNA: TGTGCCAGTAGTCCCACGGGACAGGGGAAAGCTTTCTTT
V gene: TRBV19
D gene: TRBD1
clone size: .
J gene: TRBJ1-1

CDR3 protein: CASSLPQTGVYGYTF
CDR3 DNA: TGTGCCAGCAGCTTACCACAGACAGGGGTGTATGGCTACACCTTC
V gene: TRBV7-2
D gene: TRBD1
clone size: .
J gene: TRBJ1-2

CDR3 protein: CASSFASVGTGELFF
CDR3 DNA: TGCGCCAGCAGCTTCGCTAGCGTAGGCACCGGGGAGCTGTTTTTT
V gene: TRBV5-1
D gene: .
clone size: .
J gene: TRBJ2-2

CDR3 protein: CASSPPQAETQYF
CDR3 DNA: TGTGCCAGCTCACCACCCCAGGCTGAGACCCAGTACTTC
V gene: TRBV18
D gene: .
clone size: .
J gene: TRBJ2-5

CDR3 protein: CASSEDRFYGYTF
CDR3 DNA: TGTGCCAGCAGTGAAGACAGGTTCTATGGCTACACCTTC
V gene: TRBV6-1
D gene: .
clone size: .
J gene: TRBJ1-2

CDR3 protein: CASTAGTAHNEQFF
CDR3 DNA: TGTGCCAGCACCGCGGGGACAGCTCACAATGAGCAGTTCTTC
V gene: TRBV27
D gene: .
clone size: .
J gene: TRBJ2-1

CDR3 protein: CATRRTGDTGELFF
CDR3 DNA: TGTGCCACCAGGCGCACAGGGGACACCGGGGAGCTGTTTTTT
V gene: TRBV24-1
D gene: TRBD1
clone size: .
J gene: TRBJ2-2

CDR3 protein: CASRAGGADNSPLHF
CDR3 DNA: TGCGCCAGCAGGGCAGGGGGTGCGGATAATTCACCCCTCCACTTT
V gene: TRBV5-1
D gene: TRBD1
clone size: .
J gene: TRBJ1-6

CDR3 protein: CASSDRRQGGNSPLHF
CDR3 DNA: TGTGCCAGCAGCGACCGGAGACAGGGGGGTAATTCACCCCTCCACTTT
V gene: TRBV9
D gene: TRBD1
clone size: .
J gene: TRBJ1-6

CDR3 protein: CASAESPRLTGNEQYF
CDR3 DNA: TGTGCCAGCGCCGAGTCCCCGCGGCTGACAGGGAACGAGCAGTACTTC
V gene: TRBV6-6
D gene: TRBD1
clone size: .
J gene: TRBJ2-7

CDR3 protein: CSVTGFDSGGELFF
CDR3 DNA: TGCAGCGTTACAGGGTTCGATTCGGGCGGGGAGCTGTTTTTT
V gene: TRBV29-1
D gene: .
clone size: .
J gene: TRBJ2-2

CDR3 protein: CASSLESGGWGTQYF
CDR3 DNA: TGTGCCAGCAGCTTAGAGTCGGGGGGCTGGGGCACGCAGTATTTT
V gene: TRBV11-2
D gene: .
clone size: .
J gene: TRBJ2-3

CDR3 protein: CASSERYRQDSPLHF
CDR3 DNA: TGTGCCAGCAGTGAACGCTATCGACAGGATTCACCCCTCCACTTT
V gene: TRBV2
D gene: .
clone size: .
J gene: TRBJ1-6

CDR3 protein: CSDRDRDTEAFF
CDR3 DNA: TGCAGCGATAGGGACAGGGACACTGAAGCTTTCTTT
V gene: TRBV29-1
D gene: TRBD1
clone size: .
J gene: TRBJ1-1

CDR3 protein: CASSREGAGELFF
CDR3 DNA: TGTGCCAGCAGCCGAGAGGGGGCCGGGGAGCTGTTTTTT
V gene: TRBV5-4
D gene: .
clone size: .
J gene: TRBJ2-2

CDR3 protein: CAWSISRDRGGEKLFF
CDR3 DNA: TGTGCCTGGAGTATTTCCCGGGACAGGGGGGGGGAAAAACTGTTTTTT
V gene: TRBV30
D gene: TRBD1
clone size: .
J gene: TRBJ1-4

CDR3 protein: CASSLPGNEQFF
CDR3 DNA: TGTGCCAGCAGCTTGCCAGGGAATGAGCAGTTCTTC
V gene: TRBV5-8
D gene: .
clone size: .
J gene: TRBJ2-1

CDR3 protein: CASSAQGQGPQDTQYF
CDR3 DNA: TGTGCCTCTTCGGCTCAGGGACAGGGGCCCCAAGATACGCAGTATTTT
V gene: TRBV30
D gene: TRBD1
clone size: .
J gene: TRBJ2-3

CDR3 protein: CAWRVGAATNEKLFF
CDR3 DNA: TGTGCCTGGAGGGTAGGGGCAGCAACTAATGAAAAACTGTTTTTT
V gene: TRBV30
D gene: .
clone size: .
J gene: TRBJ1-4

CDR3 protein: CASSYALGSNTEAFF
CDR3 DNA: TGTGCCAGCAGTTACGCCCTCGGGTCGAACACTGAAGCTTTCTTT
V gene: TRBV6-5
D gene: .
clone size: .
J gene: TRBJ1-1

CDR3 protein: CASSQRQSNMNTEAFF
CDR3 DNA: TGTGCCAGCAGCCAACGACAGAGTAACATGAACACTGAAGCTTTCTTT
V gene: TRBV2
D gene: .
clone size: once
J gene: TRBJ1-1

CDR3 protein: CASSQGPRGAFF
CDR3 DNA: TGTGCCAGCAGCCAGGGACCAAGGGGGGCTTTCTTT
V gene: TRBV3-1/TRBV3-2
D gene: .
clone size: once
J gene: TRBJ1-1

CDR3 protein: CAWFPRGSRGEAFF
CDR3 DNA: TGTGCCTGGTTTCCTCGAGGGTCCCGAGGTGAAGCTTTCTTT
V gene: TRBV30
D gene: .
clone size: .
J gene: TRBJ1-1

CDR3 protein: CAWSAGGWGSYNSPLHF
CDR3 DNA: TGTGCCTGGAGCGCTGGGGGGTGGGGCTCCTATAATTCACCCCTCCACTTT
V gene: TRBV30
D gene: .
clone size: .
J gene: TRBJ1-6

CDR3 protein: CASSLVRARSGTQYF
CDR3 DNA: TGTGCCAGCAGCTTAGTGCGGGCCCGATCGGGGACCCAGTACTTC
V gene: TRBV7-6
D gene: .
clone size: .
J gene: TRBJ2-5

CDR3 protein: CATSRDLDSYGYTF
CDR3 DNA: TGTGCCACCAGCAGAGATCTGGACAGCTATGGCTACACCTTC
V gene: TRBV15
D gene: .
clone size: .
J gene: TRBJ1-2

CDR3 protein: CASSVSGQDDGYTF
CDR3 DNA: TGTGCCAGCAGCGTATCGGGACAAGATGATGGCTACACCTTC
V gene: TRBV7-3
D gene: .
clone size: .
J gene: TRBJ1-2

CDR3 protein: CASSLWSAQETQYF
CDR3 DNA: TGTGCCAGCAGCTTGTGGAGCGCCCAAGAGACCCAGTACTTC
V gene: TRBV7-2
D gene: .
clone size: .
J gene: TRBJ2-5

CDR3 protein: CASTRDTGETQYF
CDR3 DNA: TGTGCCAGCACCCGGGACACAGGAGAGACCCAGTACTTC
V gene: TRBV2
D gene: .
clone size: .
J gene: TRBJ2-5

CDR3 protein: CASRIDREAEAFF
CDR3 DNA: TGTGCCAGCAGAATAGACAGGGAGGCTGAAGCTTTCTTT
V gene: TRBV2
D gene: TRBD1
clone size: once
J gene: TRBJ1-1

CDR3 protein: CASSSSPGVASETQYF
CDR3 DNA: TGTGCCAGCAGCTCAAGCCCTGGAGTAGCGTCGGAGACCCAGTACTTC
V gene: TRBV28
D gene: .
clone size: .
J gene: TRBJ2-5

CDR3 protein: CASSEGEVHGYTF
CDR3 DNA: TGTGCCAGCAGTGAAGGGGAGGTCCATGGCTACACCTTC
V gene: TRBV6-1
D gene: .
clone size: once
J gene: TRBJ1-2

CDR3 protein: CASSGLSDFGGELFF
CDR3 DNA: TGTGCCAGCAGCGGCCTCTCGGACTTTGGCGGGGAGCTGTTTTTT
V gene: TRBV9
D gene: .
clone size: .
J gene: TRBJ2-2

CDR3 protein: CASSFQGPLTNTEAFF
CDR3 DNA: TGTGCCAGCAGCTTCCAGGGGCCCCTTACTAACACTGAAGCTTTCTTT
V gene: TRBV7-9
D gene: .
clone size: .
J gene: TRBJ1-1